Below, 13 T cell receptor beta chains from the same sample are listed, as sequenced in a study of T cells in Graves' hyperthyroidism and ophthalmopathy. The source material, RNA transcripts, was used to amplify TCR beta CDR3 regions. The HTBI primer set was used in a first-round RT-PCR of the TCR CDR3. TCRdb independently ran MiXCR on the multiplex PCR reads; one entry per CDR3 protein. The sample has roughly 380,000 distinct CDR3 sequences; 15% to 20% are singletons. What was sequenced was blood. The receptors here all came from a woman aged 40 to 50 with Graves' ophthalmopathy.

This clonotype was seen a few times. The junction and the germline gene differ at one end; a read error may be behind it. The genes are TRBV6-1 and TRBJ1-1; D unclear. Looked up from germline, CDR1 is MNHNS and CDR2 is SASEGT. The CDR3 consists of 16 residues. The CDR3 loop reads CASSEALLGKRTEACF. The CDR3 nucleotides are TGTGCCAGCAGTGAAGCGCTACTGGGGAAAAGGACTGAAGCTTGCTTT.

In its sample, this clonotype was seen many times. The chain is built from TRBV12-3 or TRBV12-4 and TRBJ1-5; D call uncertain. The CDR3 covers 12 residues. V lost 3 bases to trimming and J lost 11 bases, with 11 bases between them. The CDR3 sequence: CASSFSDRAQHF. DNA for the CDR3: TGTGCCAGCAGTTTTTCGGACCGCGCCCAGCATTTT.

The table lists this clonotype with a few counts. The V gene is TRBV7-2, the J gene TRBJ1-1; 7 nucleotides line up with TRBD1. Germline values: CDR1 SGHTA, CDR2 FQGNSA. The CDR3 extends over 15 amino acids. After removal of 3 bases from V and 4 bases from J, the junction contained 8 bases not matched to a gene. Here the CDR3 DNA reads TGTGCCAGCAGCTTGCTCAGGGGGGTTGTCACTGAAGCTTTCTTT. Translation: CASSLLRGVVTEAFF.

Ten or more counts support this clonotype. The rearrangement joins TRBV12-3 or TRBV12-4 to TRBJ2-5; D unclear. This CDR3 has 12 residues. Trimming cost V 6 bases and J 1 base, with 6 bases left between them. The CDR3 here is CASSPTQETQYF. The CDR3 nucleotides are TGTGCCAGCAGCCCGACCCAAGAGACCCAGTACTTC.

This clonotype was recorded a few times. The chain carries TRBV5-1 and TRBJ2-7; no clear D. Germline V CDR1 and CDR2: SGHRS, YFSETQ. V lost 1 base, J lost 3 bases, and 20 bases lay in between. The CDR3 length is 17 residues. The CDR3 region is CASSLFSGGNSYYEQYF. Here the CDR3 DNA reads TGCGCCAGCAGCTTGTTTTCAGGTGGGAACTCGTACTACGAGCAGTACTTC.

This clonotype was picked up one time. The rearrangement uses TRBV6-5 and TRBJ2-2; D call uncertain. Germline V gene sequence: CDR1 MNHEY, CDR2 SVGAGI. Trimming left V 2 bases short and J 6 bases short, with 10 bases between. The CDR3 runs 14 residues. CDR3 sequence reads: CASSYDRAAGELFF. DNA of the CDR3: TGTGCCAGCAGTTACGACCGGGCGGCCGGGGAGCTGTTTTTT.

The CDR3: CASRLYAGTSKNIQYF. The CDR3 DNA is TGTGCCAGCAGGTTATACGCCGGGACCTCCAAAAACATTCAGTACTTC. This chain links TRBV5-6 with TRBJ2-4; D might be TRBD1 or TRBD2, each matching 5 bases. The CDR3 sequence is 16 residues long. V was cut by 5 bases and J by 2 bases, with 17 bases left in between. Per the germline V gene, CDR1 is SGHDT and CDR2 is YYEEEE.

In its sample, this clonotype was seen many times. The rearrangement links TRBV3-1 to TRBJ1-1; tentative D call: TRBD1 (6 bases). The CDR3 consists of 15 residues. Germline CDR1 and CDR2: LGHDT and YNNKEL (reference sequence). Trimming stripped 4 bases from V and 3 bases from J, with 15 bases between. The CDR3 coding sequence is TGTGCCAGCAGCCCTAGCCTACAGGGCTACACTGAAGCTTTCTTT. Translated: CASSPSLQGYTEAFF.

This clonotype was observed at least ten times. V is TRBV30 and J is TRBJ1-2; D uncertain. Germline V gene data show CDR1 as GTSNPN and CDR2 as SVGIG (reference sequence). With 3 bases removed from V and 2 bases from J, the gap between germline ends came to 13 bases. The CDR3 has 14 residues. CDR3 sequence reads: CAWRGTSENYGYTF. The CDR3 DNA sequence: TGTGCCTGGAGAGGCACCTCTGAGAACTATGGCTACACCTTC.

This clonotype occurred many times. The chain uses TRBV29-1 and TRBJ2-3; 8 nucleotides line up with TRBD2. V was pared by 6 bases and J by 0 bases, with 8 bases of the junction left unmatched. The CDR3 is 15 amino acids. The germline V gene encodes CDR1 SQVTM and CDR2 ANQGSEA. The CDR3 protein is CSVAPGGRSTDTQYF. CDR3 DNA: TGCAGCGTCGCCCCGGGAGGGCGAAGCACAGATACGCAGTATTTT.

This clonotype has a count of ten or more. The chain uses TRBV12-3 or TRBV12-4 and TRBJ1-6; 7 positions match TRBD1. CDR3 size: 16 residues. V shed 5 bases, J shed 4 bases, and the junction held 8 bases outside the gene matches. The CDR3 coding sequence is TGTGCCAGCAGTAGTAAACAGGGGATTTATAATTCACCCCTCCACTTT. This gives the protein CASSSKQGIYNSPLHF.

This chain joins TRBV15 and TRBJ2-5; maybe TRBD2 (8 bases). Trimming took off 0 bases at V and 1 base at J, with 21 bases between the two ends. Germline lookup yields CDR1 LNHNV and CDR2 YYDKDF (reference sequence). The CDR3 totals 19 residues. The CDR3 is CATSRDSGTATRSQETQYF. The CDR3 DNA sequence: TGTGCCACCAGCAGAGATAGCGGGACAGCTACTCGATCCCAAGAGACCCAGTACTTC.

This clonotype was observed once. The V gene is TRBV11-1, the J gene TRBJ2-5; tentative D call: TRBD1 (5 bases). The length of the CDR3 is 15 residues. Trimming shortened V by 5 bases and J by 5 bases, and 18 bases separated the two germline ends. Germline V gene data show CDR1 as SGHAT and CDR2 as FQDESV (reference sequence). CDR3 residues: CASSAQGGIGETQYF. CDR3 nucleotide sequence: TGTGCCAGCAGCGCTCAGGGTGGGATCGGCGAGACCCAGTACTTC.